Listed below are T cell receptor beta chains from one sample, sequenced in a study of T-cell reconstitution after alpha-beta-depleted transplantation in children. From the PCR reads, TCRdb called clonotypes with MiXCR, one entry per CDR3 protein. The table lists some 240,000 distinct CDR3 sequences, 9.7% of them singletons. The specimen was PBMCs from the stem cell graft donor, collected from the stem cell graft. The receptors were sampled from a human donor who donated a stem cell graft to a child with SCID. Both conserved end residues are part of each CDR3. Fields, in order: CDR3 protein, CDR3 DNA, D gene, clone size, V gene, CDR3 length, J gene. The D gene is left open where the match is weak. Some rows mark clone size as missing; the rest say once, few, many or name a class of expanded clone.

CASSLQLAGGNEQFF,TGTGCCAGCAGCTTACAACTAGCGGGGGGCAATGAGCAGTTCTTC,TRBD2,many,TRBV7-7,15,TRBJ2-1
CSVNTAGGNTIYF,TGCAGCGTTAACACTGCCGGAGGAAACACCATATATTTT,.,many,TRBV29-1,13,TRBJ1-3
CASSSRTGGNQPQHF,TGTGCCAGCAGCTCTCGGACAGGGGGCAATCAGCCCCAGCATTTT,TRBD1,many,TRBV7-8,15,TRBJ1-5
CASSTQGVEQYF,TGCGCCAGCAGCACCCAGGGCGTTGAGCAGTACTTC,.,many,TRBV5-1,12,TRBJ2-7
CATSRDPRGYTGELFF,TGTGCCACCAGCAGAGATCCCAGGGGGTACACCGGGGAGCTGTTTTTT,TRBD1,.,TRBV15,16,TRBJ2-2
CASSLVGDRVYEQYF,TGTGCCAGCAGCTTAGTCGGGGACAGGGTCTACGAGCAGTACTTC,TRBD1,many,TRBV7-2,15,TRBJ2-7
CASRRYTDRANTGELFF,TGTGCCAGCAGGCGTTACACGGACAGGGCGAACACCGGGGAGCTGTTTTTT,TRBD1,many,TRBV7-9,17,TRBJ2-2
CASTWTSNEKLFF,TGTGCCAGCACCTGGACCTCTAATGAAAAACTGTTTTTT,.,many,TRBV6-6,13,TRBJ1-4
CSALRLAGGNNEQFF,TGCAGTGCTCTTAGACTAGCGGGGGGCAACAATGAGCAGTTCTTC,TRBD2,many,TRBV20-1,15,TRBJ2-1
CASSAGISYSYNEQFF,TGTGCCAGCAGTGCCGGGATCAGCTACTCCTACAATGAGCAGTTCTTC,.,many,TRBV12-3/TRBV12-4,16,TRBJ2-1
CASSLGQGSTDTQYF,TGCGCCAGCAGCTTGGGACAGGGGAGCACAGATACGCAGTATTTT,TRBD1,many,TRBV5-1,15,TRBJ2-3
CASSDRQGGTEAFF,TGTGCCAGCAGCGATCGACAGGGGGGAACTGAAGCTTTCTTT,TRBD1,.,TRBV6-1,14,TRBJ1-1
CSAPRGDEAFF,TGCAGTGCCCCCCGGGGGGATGAAGCTTTCTTT,.,few,TRBV20-1,11,TRBJ1-1
CASSPQGSYEQYF,TGTGCCAGCAGCCCCCAGGGCTCCTACGAGCAGTACTTC,.,many,TRBV6-6,13,TRBJ2-7
CSAANRDTDYEQYF,TGCAGTGCTGCGAACCGGGACACAGACTACGAGCAGTACTTC,.,many,TRBV20-1,14,TRBJ2-7
CASSSPGQGADTNTEAFF,TGCGCCAGCAGCTCTCCGGGACAGGGGGCTGATACGAACACTGAAGCTTTCTTT,TRBD1,once,TRBV5-1,18,TRBJ1-1
CATSARTAQPQHF,TGTGCCACCAGCGCCAGGACCGCACAGCCCCAGCATTTT,.,many,TRBV15,13,TRBJ1-5
CASSRTTGLGYTF,TGCGCCAGCAGCCGAACAACAGGGCTAGGCTACACCTTC,.,many,TRBV4-1,13,TRBJ1-2
CASSFIVDQPQHF,TGTGCCAGCAGTTTTATTGTGGATCAGCCCCAGCATTTT,.,many,TRBV28,13,TRBJ1-5
CASRAGLGDQPQHF,TGTGCCAGTAGGGCCGGGCTGGGAGATCAGCCCCAGCATTTT,.,few,TRBV19,14,TRBJ1-5
CSARHLGRMNTEAFF,TGCAGTGCTAGGCACCTGGGACGGATGAACACTGAAGCTTTCTTT,.,many,TRBV20-1,15,TRBJ1-1
CASTLDRLSYEQYF,TGTGCCAGCACCCTAGACCGGCTCTCCTACGAGCAGTACTTC,.,few,TRBV6-1,14,TRBJ2-7
CSARPPSVTGYTF,TGCAGTGCTAGGCCCCCCAGCGTGACTGGCTACACCTTC,.,many,TRBV20-1,13,TRBJ1-2
CASSFLPQGSHQETQYF,TGCGCCAGCAGCTTCTTGCCCCAGGGGAGTCACCAAGAGACCCAGTACTTC,.,many,TRBV5-1,17,TRBJ2-5
CASSFLSVNTEAFF,TGCGCCAGCAGCTTTTTATCCGTGAACACTGAAGCTTTCTTT,.,many,TRBV5-1,14,TRBJ1-1
CASSLNGFGTQYF,TGTGCCAGCAGCTTAAACGGGTTTGGGACCCAGTACTTC,.,many,TRBV7-3,13,TRBJ2-5
CASSLSGARRNEKLFF,TGTGCCAGCAGCTTATCGGGGGCGAGAAGGAATGAAAAACTGTTTTTT,.,.,TRBV7-9,16,TRBJ1-4
CASSNEGLAKNIQYF,TGCGCCAGCAGTAATGAGGGGCTAGCCAAAAACATTCAGTACTTC,.,many,TRBV10-2,15,TRBJ2-4
CASSLRQGGNYGYTF,TGTGCCAGCAGCTTGCGACAGGGAGGGAACTATGGCTACACCTTC,TRBD1,many,TRBV7-9,15,TRBJ1-2
CASSPGTVPGNTIYF,TGTGCCAGCTCACCCGGGACGGTTCCTGGAAACACCATATATTTT,.,.,TRBV18,15,TRBJ1-3
CGSQGDTGELFF,TGTGGTTCTCAGGGGGACACCGGGGAGCTGTTTTTT,TRBD1,few,TRBV12-3/TRBV12-4,12,TRBJ2-2
CASSQDRGSAQAQNEKLFF,TGTGCCAGCAGCCAAGACCGGGGGTCAGCCCAGGCCCAAAATGAAAAACTGTTTTTT,.,many,TRBV3-1,19,TRBJ1-4
CASSFVSGSTEAFF,TGCGCCAGCAGCTTCGTGTCGGGTAGCACTGAAGCTTTCTTT,.,many,TRBV5-1,14,TRBJ1-1
CASSPGTYRYEQYF,TGTGCCAGCAGCCCTGGGACATATCGCTACGAGCAGTACTTC,.,many,TRBV7-2,14,TRBJ2-7
CASSAGGQMNTEAFF,TGCGCCAGCAGCGCCGGGGGACAGATGAACACTGAAGCTTTCTTT,TRBD1,many,TRBV5-1,15,TRBJ1-1
CASSSSLSGNQPQHF,TGTGCCAGCAGTTCGTCTTTATCGGGGAATCAGCCCCAGCATTTT,.,many,TRBV12-3/TRBV12-4,15,TRBJ1-5
CASSTASGVFYGYTF,TGTGCCAGCAGTACTGCCAGCGGTGTGTTCTATGGCTACACCTTC,.,many,TRBV6-5,15,TRBJ1-2
CASSYQLNTEAFF,TGTGCCAGCAGTTACCAGTTAAACACTGAAGCTTTCTTT,.,many,TRBV6-5,13,TRBJ1-1
CASISPRQVGQPQHF,TGTGCCAGCATTAGTCCTAGACAGGTTGGTCAGCCCCAGCATTTT,.,few,TRBV6-5,15,TRBJ1-5
CASSIVTGVSYGDHNEQFF,TGTGCCAGCAGCATCGTGACAGGGGTCAGTTATGGTGATCACAATGAGCAGTTCTTC,TRBD1,many,TRBV4-2,19,TRBJ2-1
CASSLSGTTDTQYF,TGTGCCAGCAGCTTAAGCGGGACGACAGATACGCAGTATTTT,.,many,TRBV7-3,14,TRBJ2-3
CSATLFTDTQYF,TGCAGTGCTACCCTATTCACAGATACGCAGTATTTT,.,many,TRBV20-1,12,TRBJ2-3
CASSQEGVDTQYF,TGCGCCAGCAGCCAAGAAGGGGTGGATACGCAGTATTTT,.,many,TRBV4-1,13,TRBJ2-3
CASSWGQGALYEKLFF,TGCGCCAGCTCCTGGGGACAGGGGGCCCTATATGAAAAACTGTTTTTT,TRBD1,many,TRBV5-1,16,TRBJ1-4
CASSLVAGYTGELFF,TGCGCCAGCAGCTTGGTCGCAGGTTACACCGGGGAGCTGTTTTTT,.,many,TRBV5-1,15,TRBJ2-2
CASSLGQGIPFF,TGTGCCAGCAGCCTCGGACAGGGCATTCCGTTCTTC,TRBD1,once,TRBV11-2,12,TRBJ2-1
CASSLGGLYTGELFF,TGTGCCAGCAGCTTAGGGGGTCTTTACACCGGGGAGCTGTTTTTT,.,many,TRBV7-8,15,TRBJ2-2
CSVGTSGSRVTNYGYTF,TGCAGCGTTGGAACATCGGGGTCCCGAGTGACTAACTATGGCTACACCTTC,.,many,TRBV29-1,17,TRBJ1-2
CASSLGDGLNTEAFF,TGCGCCAGCAGCTTGGGGGACGGACTGAACACTGAAGCTTTCTTT,.,many,TRBV5-1,15,TRBJ1-1
CASSLVGQGEKLFF,TGCGCCAGCAGCTTGGTCGGACAGGGAGAAAAACTGTTTTTT,TRBD1,many,TRBV5-1,14,TRBJ1-4
CASEGDGGNQPQHF,TGTGCCAGCGAGGGGGACGGGGGCAATCAGCCCCAGCATTTT,.,few,TRBV2,14,TRBJ1-5
CASSLFVGDGTYEQYF,TGTGCCAGCAGCTTATTCGTTGGGGACGGAACCTACGAGCAGTACTTC,.,.,TRBV7-2,16,TRBJ2-7
CASSYSRGAGQPQHF,TGTGCCAGCAGTTACTCGAGGGGGGCAGGTCAGCCCCAGCATTTT,.,many,TRBV6-5,15,TRBJ1-5